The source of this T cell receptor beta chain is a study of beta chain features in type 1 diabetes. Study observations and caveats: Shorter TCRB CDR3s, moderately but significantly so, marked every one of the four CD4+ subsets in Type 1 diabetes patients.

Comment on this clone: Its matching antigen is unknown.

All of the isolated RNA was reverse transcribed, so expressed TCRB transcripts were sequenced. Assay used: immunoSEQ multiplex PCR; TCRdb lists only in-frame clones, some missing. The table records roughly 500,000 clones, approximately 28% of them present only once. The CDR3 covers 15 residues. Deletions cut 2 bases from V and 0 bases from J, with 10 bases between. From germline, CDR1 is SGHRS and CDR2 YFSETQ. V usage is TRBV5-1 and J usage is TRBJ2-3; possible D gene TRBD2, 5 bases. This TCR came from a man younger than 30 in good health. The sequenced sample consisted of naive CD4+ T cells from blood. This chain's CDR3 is CASSFGLLSTDTQYF. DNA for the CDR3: TGCGCCAGCAGCTTCGGACTCTTAAGCACAGATACGCAGTATTTT.